Below, 13 T cell receptor beta chains from the same sample are listed, as sequenced in a study of cytomegalovirus exposure and HLA in healthy donors. The primer mix had 60 Vbeta and 13 Jbeta primers. Sequencing used immunoSEQ multiplex PCR; TCRdb keeps in-frame clones, though not all of them. The profile shows under 150,000 clones, roughly 70% of them singletons. Material: PBMCs. These receptors came from a woman between 18 and 29 years old in good health and CMV-seronegative.

The chain uses TRBV30 and TRBJ2-2, with D possibly being TRBD2 (5 bases). This CDR3 contains 13 residues. Germline V gene sequence: CDR1 GTSNPN, CDR2 SVGIG (reference sequence). Trimming left V 3 bases short and J 6 bases short, with 11 bases between. The CDR3 DNA follows: TGTGCCTGGAGCGCTCTGGAGGCCGGGGAGCTGTTTTTT. This gives the protein CAWSALEAGELFF.

This chain links TRBV5-1 with TRBJ2-5; TRBD2 agrees at 15 bases. CDR1 SGHRS and CDR2 YFSETQ come from the germline V gene. Trimming cost V 3 bases and J 5 bases; bases outside gene matches: 5. The CDR3 loop spans 16 amino acids. The CDR3 DNA reads TGCGCCAGCAGCTGGACTAGCGGGGGGGCTCGGGAGACCCAGTACTTC. Encoded protein: CASSWTSGGARETQYF.

V gene TRBV6-1 combines with J gene TRBJ2-3, with 7 bases aligning to TRBD2. The CDR3 contains 16 residues. The germline V gene has CDR1 MNHNS and CDR2 SASEGT. V lost 2 bases to trimming and J lost 2 bases; unmatched junction nucleotides: 7. In nucleotides, the CDR3 is TGTGCCAGCAGTGAAAAAGCGGGGTTAGCCACAGATACGCAGTATTTT. As protein: CASSEKAGLATDTQYF.

As regards this clone: Germline and junction disagree at one end, which may indicate a read error. The chain combines TRBV6-6 with TRBJ2-4; no definite D call. From germline, CDR1 is MNHNY and CDR2 SVGAGI (reference sequence). The CDR3 contains 13 residues. Written as DNA, the CDR3 is TGTGCCAGCAGTTACTCCGACTTCCCGATTCGGTACTTC. Protein sequence: CASSYSDFPIRYF.

The chain uses TRBV6-1 and TRBJ2-3; D gene ambiguous. V lost 0 bases and J 7 bases, leaving 2 bases between the germline ends. The CDR3 runs to 11 residues. Looked up from germline, CDR1 is MNHNS and CDR2 is SASEGT. CDR3 DNA: TGTGCCAGCAGTGAAGCTAATACGCAGTATTTT. It translates to CASSEANTQYF.

The table lists this clone with a count of one. The rearrangement links TRBV9 to TRBJ2-2; possible D gene TRBD1, 6 bases. The CDR3 is 16 amino acids. Trimming took 2 bases from V and 2 from J, leaving 13 bases between them. Looked up from germline, CDR1 is SGDLS and CDR2 is YYNGEE. CDR3 sequence reads: CASSVFGQTNTGELFF. CDR3 bases: TGTGCCAGCAGCGTCTTTGGACAGACTAACACCGGGGAGCTGTTTTTT. Full variable domain (remainder filled in from reference TRBV9 and TRBJ2-2): DSGVTQTPKHLITATGQRVTLRCSPRSGDLSVYWYQQSLDQGLQFLIQYYNGEERAKGNILERFSAQQFPDLHSELNLSSLELGDSALYFCASSVFGQTNTGELFFGEGSRLTVL.

The chain employs TRBV7-2 and TRBJ1-2, with D possibly being TRBD1 (6 bases). Germline values: CDR1 SGHTA, CDR2 FQGNSA. V lost 2 bases and J 6 bases, leaving 13 bases between the germline ends. The CDR3 runs to 14 residues. The CDR3 spells CASSLREQGNGYTF. The CDR3 coding sequence is TGTGCCAGCAGCTTAAGGGAACAGGGTAATGGCTACACCTTC.

This chain links TRBV6-6 with TRBJ1-2; TRBD1 aligns across 9 bases. Losses at the gene ends were 6 bases for V and 8 bases for J; bases not matched to a gene: 10. CDR3 size: 14 residues. Germline V gene data show CDR1 as MNHNY and CDR2 as SVGAGI (reference sequence). CDR3 coding DNA: TGTGCCAGCAGGATCGGGACAGGGAATGGAGGCTACACCTTC. Translated, it gives CASRIGTGNGGYTF.

V gene TRBV6-5 combines with J gene TRBJ1-2; TRBD1 agrees at 8 bases. This CDR3 spans 13 amino acids. Germline V lookup: CDR1 MNHEY, CDR2 SVGAGI. Trimming cost V 5 bases and J 5 bases; bases outside gene matches: 4. The chain's CDR3 is CASSQTGGYGYTF. Here the CDR3 DNA reads TGTGCCAGCAGTCAAACAGGGGGTTATGGCTACACCTTC.

This clone was counted only a few times. This chain links TRBV19 with TRBJ2-1; 10 positions match TRBD2. Germline assignment: CDR1 LNHDA and CDR2 SQIVND (reference sequence). This CDR3 is 15 amino acids long. V trimming: 5 bases; J trimming: 3 bases; junction bases outside the gene matches: 4. The CDR3 DNA sequence: TGTGCCAGTAGTGCAGGACTAGCGGACTACAATGAGCAGTTCTTC. It is translated as CASSAGLADYNEQFF.

The chain is built from TRBV27 and TRBJ2-1; D unclear. This CDR3 contains 16 residues. Trimming took 6 bases from V and 4 from J, leaving 19 bases between them. Germline assignment: CDR1 MNHEY and CDR2 SMNVEV (reference sequence). CDR3 nucleotides: TGTGCCAGCAGGACCCATTCTCAGGATACATACAATGAGCAGTTCTTC. Its protein product is CASRTHSQDTYNEQFF.

The chain carries TRBV5-1 and TRBJ2-7; 10 bases agree with TRBD1. The CDR3 is made up of 15 amino acids. V was clipped by 2 bases and J by 4 bases; unmatched bases: 6. CDR1 SGHRS and CDR2 YFSETQ come from the germline V gene. CDR3 coding DNA: TGCGCCAGCAGCTTCTTCCCGGGACAGGGGTACGAGCAGTACTTC. The encoded protein is CASSFFPGQGYEQYF.

The chain uses TRBV5-1 and TRBJ1-1; TRBD1 might be the D (6 bases). The CDR3 is 14 amino acids. Germline-derived CDR1 and CDR2 are SGHRS and YFSETQ. Trimming stripped 3 bases from V and 4 bases from J, with 13 bases between. CDR3 sequence: CASSWGGGGTEAFF. The DNA of the CDR3 is TGCGCCAGCAGCTGGGGCGGGGGCGGCACTGAAGCTTTCTTT.